The 27 T cell receptor beta chains reported below all come from one sample, sequenced in a study of identical twins. Via MiXCR, TCRdb re-called the 5' RACE reads, giving one row per CDR3 protein. This repertoire shows 550,000 to 800,000 distinct CDR3 sequences, under 8.5% found once; its top ten account for roughly 1.6%. The data also belong to a second study, concerning yellow fever vaccine responses in identical twins.

Sequencing input: PBMCs. Source of these receptors: a woman aged 18-35 years in good health.

By share of the sample, this clonotype is medium-sized. V is TRBV3-1 and J is TRBJ1-2; 8 bases align to TRBD1. The CDR3 sequence is 15 residues long. The germline V gene has CDR1 LGHDT and CDR2 YNNKEL (reference sequence). V trimming: 2 bases; J trimming: 4 bases; junction bases outside the gene matches: 6. CDR3 sequence (DNA): TGTGCCAGCAGCCAATGGCAGGGGGCGGGCTATGGCTACACCTTC. Translated: CASSQWQGAGYGYTF.

This clonotype turned up a few times. The V gene is TRBV5-6, the J gene TRBJ1-5; D is undetermined. This CDR3 comprises 13 residues. The V gene's germline CDR1 is SGHDT and CDR2 YYEEEE. The ends were cut back, 4 bases at V and 3 bases at J, with 8 bases in the middle. The CDR3: CASSLRFNQPQHF. The CDR3 nucleotides read TGTGCCAGCAGCCTCCGATTCAATCAGCCCCAGCATTTT.

This clonotype has just a few counts. The genes are TRBV11-2 and TRBJ2-7; 9 positions match TRBD1. The CDR3 extends over 16 amino acids. With V trimmed by 4 bases and J by 4 bases, 11 bases remained unmatched. Looked up from germline, CDR1 is SGHAT and CDR2 is FQNNGV. Written as DNA, the CDR3 is TGTGCCAGCAGCTCGAGTTACCGGGACAGGGCTTACGAGCAGTACGTC. Protein: CASSSSYRDRAYEQYV.

This clonotype was seen repeatedly, ten times or more. V usage is TRBV20-1 and J usage is TRBJ2-1; TRBD2 matches at 7 bases. The germline V gene has CDR1 DFQATT and CDR2 SNEGSKA (reference sequence). The trim removed 2 bases at V and 9 bases at J, leaving 16 bases unmatched. The CDR3 has 16 amino acids. The CDR3 loop reads CSARLPGREGRGEQFF. In nucleotides, the CDR3 is TGCAGTGCTAGACTCCCAGGCAGGGAGGGTCGGGGTGAGCAGTTCTTC.

This chain uses TRBV20-1 with TRBJ2-1; TRBD2 is a possible D gene (6 bases). Deletions cut 6 bases from V and 5 bases from J, with 14 bases between. CDR1 and CDR2 from the germline V gene are DFQATT and SNEGSKA (reference sequence). This CDR3 is built from 13 residues. The CDR3 DNA follows: TGCAGTGCCTCCCGGGGACTGAACAATGAGCAGTTCTTC. Translating it yields CSASRGLNNEQFF.

Many counts were recorded for this clonotype. The chain carries TRBV15 and TRBJ2-1; tentative D call: TRBD2 (7 bases). This CDR3 spans 14 amino acids. V was clipped by 4 bases and J by 3 bases, with 10 bases between them. CDR1 and CDR2 from the germline V gene are LNHNV and YYDKDF (reference sequence). CDR3 in amino acids: CATSKGDYYNEQFF. CDR3 coding DNA: TGTGCCACCAGCAAGGGGGACTACTACAATGAGCAGTTCTTC.

A few counts support this clonotype. V gene TRBV9 combines with J gene TRBJ2-7; D gene uncertain. Between the trimmed V and J ends, which lost 0 bases and 3 bases, there was a span of 7 bases. The V gene's germline CDR1 is SGDLS and CDR2 YYNGEE. CDR3 size: 13 residues. The CDR3 sequence: CASSVADGYEQYF. CDR3 coding DNA: TGTGCCAGCAGCGTAGCGGACGGCTACGAGCAGTACTTC.

The table lists this clonotype with many counts. The gene calls are TRBV4-1 and TRBJ1-5; D is unclear. The CDR3 runs 13 residues. The germline CDR1 and CDR2 sequences are MGHRA and YSYEKL. V lost 2 bases to trimming and J lost 4 bases, with 6 bases between them. The CDR3 DNA is TGCGCCAGCAGCCAACAGGAGAATCAGCCCCAGCATTTT. Its protein product is CASSQQENQPQHF.

The V gene is TRBV24-1, the J gene TRBJ2-1, with D tentatively TRBD2 (6 bases). The CDR3 totals 16 residues. Germline V gene sequence: CDR1 KGHDR, CDR2 SFDVKD. The ends were cut back, 0 bases at V and 4 bases at J, with 12 bases in the middle. CDR3 nucleotides: TGTGCCACCAGTGATTTGACCCCGCGGGGTTACAATGAGCAGTTCTTC. The encoded protein is CATSDLTPRGYNEQFF.

The chain links TRBV7-9 to TRBJ2-3, with 13 nucleotides matching TRBD2. Germline CDR1 is SEHNR and CDR2 is FQNEAQ (reference sequence). V lost 4 bases to trimming and J lost 0 bases; unmatched junction nucleotides: 4. The CDR3 sequence is 17 residues long. Here the CDR3 DNA reads TGTGCCAGCAGCTGGGGACTAGCGGGGATTAGCACAGATACGCAGTATTTT. The encoded protein is CASSWGLAGISTDTQYF.

This chain links TRBV4-1 with TRBJ2-1, with D perhaps matching TRBD1 (5 bases). The CDR3 is 18 amino acids. V gave up 2 bases and J gave up 8 bases, with 25 bases separating them. Germline values: CDR1 MGHRA, CDR2 YSYEKL. CDR3 sequence reads: CASSQPFGGQGQVDEQFF. The CDR3 DNA reads TGCGCCAGCAGCCAACCCTTCGGTGGGCAGGGTCAAGTCGATGAGCAGTTCTTC.

The rearrangement joins TRBV19 to TRBJ2-7, with 8 bases lining up with TRBD1. The CDR3 loop spans 13 amino acids. With 6 bases clipped from V and 1 base from J, the junction kept 2 bases outside the gene matches. Germline CDR1 is LNHDA and CDR2 is SQIVND (reference sequence). The CDR3 here is CASRDRESYEQYF. The CDR3 region has the DNA TGTGCCAGTAGGGACAGGGAATCCTACGAGCAGTACTTC. Supplemented by reference TRBV19 and TRBJ2-7, the full variable domain reads DGGITQSPKYLFRKEGQNVTLSCEQNLNHDAMYWYRQDPGQGLRLIYYSQIVNDFQKGDIAEGYSVSREKKESFPLTVTSAQKNPTAFYLCASRDRESYEQYFGPGTRLTVT.

This clonotype was seen only a few times. The chain combines TRBV4-1 with TRBJ2-7, with 8 bases that match TRBD2. CDR1 MGHRA and CDR2 YSYEKL come from the germline V gene. Trimming removed 4 bases from V and 0 bases from J; junction bases left unmatched: 5. The CDR3 is 15 residues long. CDR3 nucleotides: TGCGCCAGCAGCCGGCTAGCGGGCTTCTCCTACGAGCAGTACTTC. Its translation is CASSRLAGFSYEQYF.

The genes are TRBV6-5 and TRBJ2-5; 8 bases are a match to TRBD2. V was clipped by 0 bases and J by 5 bases; unmatched bases: 8. This CDR3 spans 16 amino acids. CDR1 and CDR2 (germline): MNHEY, SVGAGI. The CDR3 loop reads CASSYSQTSGGETQYF. Written as DNA, the CDR3 is TGTGCCAGCAGTTACTCCCAAACTAGCGGCGGGGAGACCCAGTACTTC.

This clonotype occurred a few times. The chain combines TRBV28 with TRBJ2-7; no reliable D call. CDR3 length equals 13 residues. The V end lost 2 bases, the J end lost 3 bases, and 8 bases lay between the germline ends. The V gene's germline CDR1 is MDHEN and CDR2 SYDVKM. The CDR3 protein is CASSLNTLYEQYF. The CDR3 DNA is TGTGCCAGCAGTTTAAACACTCTCTACGAGCAGTACTTC.

This clonotype has just a few counts. This sequence joins TRBV5-5 and TRBJ2-6; no reliable D call. CDR3 length: 16 amino acids. Germline V gives CDR1 SGHKS, CDR2 YYEKEE (reference sequence). The germline V and J ends were trimmed by 4 bases and 0 bases, with 11 bases remaining between them. The DNA of the CDR3 is TGTGCCAGCAGCACCCCCGCGGACTCTGGGGCCAACGTCCTGACTTTC. Translation gives CASSTPADSGANVLTF.

In this sample, this clonotype turned up a few times. V usage is TRBV20-1 and J usage is TRBJ2-1; 14 nucleotides align to TRBD2. CDR1 is DFQATT and CDR2 is SNEGSKA in the germline V gene (reference sequence). V lost 6 bases, J lost 1 base, and 8 bases stayed unmatched. The CDR3 is 17 amino acids. The CDR3 protein is CSATWTSGGRSYNEQFF. The CDR3 coding sequence is TGCAGTGCCACGTGGACTAGCGGGGGGAGATCCTACAATGAGCAGTTCTTC.

This clonotype turned up a few times. The V and J genes are TRBV3-1 and TRBJ1-6, with a possible D match to TRBD1 (5 bases). Trimming pared 0 bases from V and 6 bases from J, leaving 6 bases between. This CDR3 comprises 14 residues. Germline-derived CDR1 and CDR2 are LGHDT and YNNKEL (reference sequence). The CDR3 protein is CASSQDQGNSPLHF. The DNA of the CDR3 is TGTGCCAGCAGCCAAGACCAGGGTAATTCACCCCTCCACTTT.

This clonotype came up many times. The gene calls are TRBV20-1 and TRBJ2-7; unclear D gene. The V end was cut by 6 bases, the J end by 2 bases, with 14 bases between. The CDR3 is 13 amino acids. CDR1 DFQATT and CDR2 SNEGSKA come from the germline V gene (reference sequence). The CDR3 protein is CSARIRTAYEQYF. In nucleotides, the CDR3 is TGCAGTGCCCGCATCCGGACGGCCTACGAGCAGTACTTC.

In its sample, this clonotype was seen many times. The chain carries TRBV7-9 and TRBJ1-4, with D possibly being TRBD1 (6 bases). Trimming left V 7 bases short and J 5 bases short, with 14 bases between. The germline CDR1 and CDR2 sequences are SEHNR and FQNEAQ (reference sequence). This CDR3 is built from 14 residues. The CDR3 sequence: CASTVGQSNEKLFF. CDR3 DNA sequence: TGTGCCAGCACCGTTGGACAGTCCAATGAAAAACTGTTTTTT.

Only a few counts were recorded for this clonotype. The chain uses TRBV20-1 and TRBJ2-1; TRBD2 agrees at 14 bases. The CDR3 contains 15 residues. The V gene's germline CDR1 is DFQATT and CDR2 SNEGSKA (reference sequence). V shed 1 base, J shed 6 bases, and the junction held 2 bases outside the gene matches. The CDR3 bases are TGCAGTGCTAGAGGGACTAGCGGGGGGAGCAATGAGCAGTTCTTC. Residues: CSARGTSGGSNEQFF.

V usage is TRBV3-1 and J usage is TRBJ2-7, with D perhaps being TRBD1 or TRBD2 (6 bases each). Germline V CDR1 and CDR2: LGHDT, YNNKEL (reference sequence). This CDR3 has 13 residues. Trimming left V 3 bases short and J 5 bases short, with 11 bases between. The CDR3 region has the DNA TGTGCCAGCAGCCAGGGGGCGGGACACGAGCAGTACGTC. This gives the protein CASSQGAGHEQYV.

CDR3 amino acids: CAISEGLTYEQYF. CDR3 in DNA: TGTGCCATCAGTGAGGGACTGACCTACGAGCAGTACTTC. This chain uses TRBV10-3 with TRBJ2-7; perhaps TRBD2 as D (5 bases). The CDR3 covers 13 residues. Trimming removed 2 bases from V and 2 bases from J, with 7 bases in between. Germline V gives CDR1 ENHRY, CDR2 SYGVKD.

This clonotype has only a few counts. The chain employs TRBV7-8 and TRBJ1-6; the match to TRBD1 covers 7 bases. This CDR3 is built from 16 residues. Germline V gene data show CDR1 as SGHVS and CDR2 as FQNEAQ. The J segment lost 6 bases and the V segment lost 5 bases, leaving 10 bases of the junction unmatched. The CDR3 DNA sequence: TGTGCCAGCAGCGCCCGGGGGACAGATCCTAATTCACCCCTCCACTTT. This gives the protein CASSARGTDPNSPLHF.

The genes are TRBV5-1 and TRBJ2-7; 14 positions match TRBD2. The CDR3 extends over 18 amino acids. CDR1 and CDR2 from the germline V gene are SGHRS and YFSETQ. The J segment lost 0 bases and the V segment lost 3 bases, leaving 8 bases of the junction unmatched. The chain's CDR3 is CASSWMSGTSGSSYEQYF. CDR3 sequence (DNA): TGCGCCAGCAGCTGGATGTCCGGGACTAGCGGGAGCTCCTACGAGCAGTACTTC.

The table lists this clonotype with a few counts. V usage is TRBV7-3 and J usage is TRBJ2-1; 9 bases agree with TRBD2. V lost 1 base to trimming and J lost 5 bases; unmatched junction nucleotides: 9. This CDR3 has 17 amino acids. In germline, CDR1 is SGHTA, CDR2 FQGTGA. The CDR3 sequence is CASSLRAETSGNNEQFF. The CDR3 DNA follows: TGTGCCAGCAGCTTAAGGGCTGAGACTAGCGGTAACAATGAGCAGTTCTTC.

The table lists this clonotype with a count of one. The V gene is TRBV29-1, the J gene TRBJ2-7, with 10 bases that match TRBD1. The CDR3 spans 15 residues. V shed 4 bases, J shed 5 bases, and the junction held 11 bases outside the gene matches. In germline, CDR1 is SQVTM, CDR2 ANQGSEA. The CDR3 spells CSVVDPGTGDNEQYF. The CDR3 coding sequence is TGCAGCGTTGTGGATCCCGGGACAGGGGACAACGAGCAGTACTTC.